The entry below gives a single T cell receptor beta chain sequence along with its context. Antigen: not known. With a J-beta primer mix and a sample-barcoded 5' primer, a second PCR ran about 7 to 12 cycles. TCRdb used MiXCR to reprocess the 5' RACE reads, holding one entry per CDR3 protein. Here the sample spans approximately 800,000 distinct CDR3 sequences, approximately 55% being singletons. V shed 7 bases and J shed 0 bases, with 10 bases lying between them. This CDR3 has 12 residues. From germline, CDR1 is SQVTM and CDR2 ANQGSEA. The data belong to a study of blood T cells in healthy people across ages. Study findings and constraints: Any changes in expanded clonotypes were possibly confounded, as donor CMV status remained unknown.

The genes are TRBV29-1 and TRBJ2-7; D is possibly TRBD2 (6 bases). The sequenced material came from blood. The TCR comes from a man older than 75 in good health. The CDR3 region is CSGRDHSYEQYF. The CDR3 DNA sequence: TGCAGCGGGCGGGACCACTCCTACGAGCAGTACTTC.